Each of the 20 T cell receptor beta chains below was sequenced from the same sample in a study of blood T cell repertoires in COVID-19. The table came from immunoSEQ multiplex PCR; TCRdb's copy has only in-frame clones and leaves some out. The sample records 50,000 to 80,000 clones, roughly 89% being singletons. Material for sequencing was peripheral blood. The receptors originated from a man aged 55-75 years with acute or convalescent COVID-19.

V is TRBV12-3 or TRBV12-4 and J is TRBJ2-5; D gene uncertain. V shed 3 bases and J shed 1 base, with 6 bases lying between them. The CDR3 runs 13 residues. DNA of the CDR3: TGTGCCAGCAGTTTTACAGTCCAAGAGACCCAGTACTTC. Its protein product is CASSFTVQETQYF.

The genes are TRBV7-3 and TRBJ2-1; 8 nucleotides match TRBD1. The V gene's germline CDR1 is SGHTA and CDR2 FQGTGA. The V segment lost 4 bases and the J segment 7 bases; nucleotides outside the gene matches: 6. This CDR3 is 14 amino acids long. Here the CDR3 DNA reads TGTGCCAGCAGCTCGGCAAGGGACAGGAATGAGCAGTTCTTC. Translated: CASSSARDRNEQFF.

This chain connects TRBV11-2 to TRBJ1-1, with TRBD1 matching over 8 bases. Losses at the gene ends were 3 bases for V and 1 base for J; bases not matched to a gene: 4. This CDR3 is 15 amino acids long. Germline V gene data show CDR1 as SGHAT and CDR2 as FQNNGV. The CDR3 bases are TGTGCCAGCAGCTTTACAGGGGGGAAGAACACTGAAGCTTTCTTT. Translated, it gives CASSFTGGKNTEAFF. Filled out from reference TRBV11-2 and TRBJ1-1, the complete variable domain reads EAGVAQSPRYKIIEKRQSVAFWCNPISGHATLYWYQQILGQGPKLLIQFQNNGVVDDSQLPKDRFSAERLKGVDSTLKIQPAKLEDSAVYLCASSFTGGKNTEAFFGQGTRLTVV.

This rearrangement joins TRBV6-5 to TRBJ1-1; a possible D gene is TRBD1 (6 bases). The V and J ends lost 4 bases and 10 bases respectively, with 13 bases between them. CDR3 size: 12 residues. CDR1 MNHEY and CDR2 SVGAGI come from the germline V gene. For the CDR3, the DNA is TGTGCCAGCAGTTTGACAGGCTCGGTAGCTTTCTTT. Amino acid sequence: CASSLTGSVAFF.

This sequence joins TRBV7-6 and TRBJ1-5, with TRBD1 matching 9 bases. V was clipped by 1 base and J by 7 bases; unmatched bases: 2. CDR3 size: 14 residues. Germline V CDR1 and CDR2: SGHVS, FNYEAQ. The DNA for the CDR3 is TGTGCCAGCAGCTTAGGACAGGGGGGACAGCCCCAGCATTTT. It encodes CASSLGQGGQPQHF.

V gene TRBV7-9 combines with J gene TRBJ1-5; TRBD1 aligns across 8 bases. V shed 3 bases, J shed 0 bases, and the junction held 7 bases outside the gene matches. The CDR3 covers 17 residues. Germline CDR1 reads SEHNR; CDR2 reads FQNEAQ (reference sequence). CDR3 sequence reads: CASSFAGTGTSNQPQHF. The CDR3 coding sequence is TGTGCCAGCAGCTTTGCCGGGACAGGAACTAGCAATCAGCCCCAGCATTTT.

V gene TRBV6-1 combines with J gene TRBJ2-1, with TRBD2 matching over 9 bases. The CDR3 totals 16 residues. The V segment lost 4 bases and the J segment 8 bases; nucleotides outside the gene matches: 12. The germline V gene has CDR1 MNHNS and CDR2 SASEGT. The CDR3 DNA sequence: TGTGCCAGCAGTGGTTGGCGGGGGGGCCTTTTGCATGAGCAGTTCTTC. Its protein is CASSGWRGGLLHEQFF.

The J gene is TRBJ1-1, the V gene TRBV19; 8 bases align to TRBD1. V dropped 4 bases and J dropped 8; count of bases not matched to a gene: 3. Germline CDR1 reads LNHDA; CDR2 reads SQIVND (reference sequence). This CDR3 spans 12 amino acids. CDR3 DNA: TGTGCCAGTAGTACCTGGGACAGGGAAGCTTTCTTT. This gives the protein CASSTWDREAFF.

This chain joins TRBV5-4 and TRBJ1-2, with 7 bases that match TRBD1. The CDR3 contains 13 residues. Looked up from germline, CDR1 is SGHNT and CDR2 is YYREEE (reference sequence). V shed 4 bases, J shed 4 bases, and the junction held 4 bases outside the gene matches. Here the CDR3 reads CASSRGQLYGYTF. CDR3 DNA sequence: TGTGCCAGCAGCCGGGGACAGCTCTATGGCTACACCTTC. Together with reference TRBV5-4 and TRBJ1-2, the CDR3 gives the full variable domain: ETGVTQSPTHLIKTRGQQVTLRCSSQSGHNTVSWYQQALGQGPQFIFQYYREEENGRGNFPPRFSGLQFPNYSSELNVNALELDDSALYLCASSRGQLYGYTFGSGTRLTVV.

The gene calls are TRBV30 and TRBJ1-2; the match to TRBD1 covers 7 bases. The CDR3 loop spans 13 amino acids. Germline assignment: CDR1 GTSNPN and CDR2 SVGIG (reference sequence). V lost 5 bases and J lost 0; bases outside the gene matches: 3. The CDR3 DNA follows: TGTGCCTGGCAGGGGGATTCTAACTATGGCTACACCTTC. Translation: CAWQGDSNYGYTF.

CDR3: CASSNDILTDTQYF. CDR3 bases: TGTGCCAGTAGTAACGACATCCTGACAGATACGCAGTATTTT. The V call is TRBV19, the J call TRBJ2-3, with unresolved D. Germline V gene data show CDR1 as LNHDA and CDR2 as SQIVND (reference sequence). The V gene lost 4 bases and the J gene lost 3 bases, with 11 bases spanning the gap. The CDR3 contains 14 residues.

This chain joins TRBV5-6 and TRBJ2-3, with D possibly being TRBD2 (6 bases). Germline-derived CDR1 and CDR2 are SGHDT and YYEEEE. Trimming took off 3 bases at V and 0 bases at J, with 14 bases between the two ends. CDR3 length: 16 amino acids. The chain's CDR3 is CASSSRRDLSTDTQYF. The DNA of the CDR3 is TGTGCCAGCAGCTCCCGGCGGGACTTGAGCACAGATACGCAGTATTTT.

This chain connects TRBV6-6 to TRBJ1-6, with 9 positions matching TRBD1. Germline V gene lookup returns CDR1 MNHNY and CDR2 SVGAGI (reference sequence). The junction had 4 bases not matched to a gene; V was cut back by 6 bases and J by 10 bases. There are 13 residues in the CDR3. CDR3 sequence reads: CASRQGAGSPLHF. In DNA, the CDR3 is TGTGCCAGCAGACAGGGGGCGGGATCACCCCTCCACTTT.

This chain connects TRBV3-1 (or the pseudogene TRBV3-2) to TRBJ1-2; D not certain. This CDR3 spans 13 amino acids. The V and J ends lost 6 bases and 8 bases respectively, with 16 bases between them. Germline V gene data show CDR1 as LGHDT and CDR2 as YNNKEL (reference sequence). CDR3 protein: CASSPLGGRGYTF. The CDR3 DNA reads as TGTGCCAGCAGTCCTCTCGGTGGGCGAGGCTACACCTTC.

V usage is TRBV29-1 and J usage is TRBJ2-7; TRBD1 might be the D (6 bases). CDR1 is SQVTM and CDR2 is ANQGSEA in the germline V gene. This CDR3 is 14 amino acids long. V lost 2 bases, J lost 6 bases, and 17 bases lay in between. The CDR3 coding sequence is TGCAGCGTTGAAACTGGGGGCAGTTCTACCGAGCAGTACTTC. Translation gives CSVETGGSSTEQYF.

The chain employs TRBV27 and TRBJ1-5; tentative D call: TRBD1 (5 bases). The V end lost 8 bases, the J end lost 3 bases, and 11 bases lay between the germline ends. This CDR3 spans 13 amino acids. The germline V gene has CDR1 MNHEY and CDR2 SMNVEV (reference sequence). CDR3 sequence reads: CASRQGLNQPQHF. The CDR3 coding sequence is TGTGCCAGCCGTCAGGGACTCAATCAGCCCCAGCATTTT.

The chain joins TRBV7-2 to TRBJ2-1; 7 nucleotides match TRBD1. The CDR3 totals 13 residues. J lost 10 bases, V lost 4 bases, and 7 bases had no gene match. Germline CDR1 reads SGHTA; CDR2 reads FQGNSA. CDR3 residues: CASSSQGEGEQFF. DNA for the CDR3: TGTGCCAGCAGCTCCCAGGGGGAAGGGGAGCAGTTCTTC.

The rearrangement joins TRBV30 to TRBJ2-7, with 8 bases fitting TRBD1. The CDR3 consists of 15 residues. V lost 3 bases, J lost 6 bases, and 13 bases stayed unmatched. Germline lookup yields CDR1 GTSNPN and CDR2 SVGIG (reference sequence). The CDR3 DNA reads as TGTGCCTGGAGCTCAGGGGGCCTGAGGAGCGGCGAGCAGTACTTC. It encodes CAWSSGGLRSGEQYF.

The V and J genes are TRBV5-6 and TRBJ1-6, with 7 bases aligning to TRBD1. The CDR3 is 14 amino acids. Germline V CDR1 and CDR2: SGHDT, YYEEEE. The V gene end was trimmed by 4 bases and the J gene end by 7 bases; junction bases not matched to a gene: 5. CDR3 sequence (DNA): TGTGCCAGCAGCCCTGGGACAGCCAATTCACCCCTCCACTTT. As protein: CASSPGTANSPLHF.

The V call is TRBV5-6, the J call TRBJ2-3, with 7 bases lining up with TRBD1. Germline lookup yields CDR1 SGHDT and CDR2 YYEEEE. With V trimmed by 9 bases and J by 0 bases, 4 bases remained unmatched. This CDR3 has 13 residues. The CDR3 loop reads CATKGASTDTQYF. Written as DNA, the CDR3 is TGTGCCACTAAGGGGGCTAGCACAGATACGCAGTATTTT.